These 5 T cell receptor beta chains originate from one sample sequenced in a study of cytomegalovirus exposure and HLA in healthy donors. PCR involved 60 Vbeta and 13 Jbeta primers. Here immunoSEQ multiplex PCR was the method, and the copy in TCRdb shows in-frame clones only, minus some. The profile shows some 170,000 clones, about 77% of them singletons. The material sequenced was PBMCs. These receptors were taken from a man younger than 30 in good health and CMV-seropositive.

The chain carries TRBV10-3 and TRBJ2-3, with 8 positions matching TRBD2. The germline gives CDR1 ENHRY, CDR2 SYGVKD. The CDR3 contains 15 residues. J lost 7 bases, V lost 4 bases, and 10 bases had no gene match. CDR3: CAISVLRGARNTQYF. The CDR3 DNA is TGTGCCATCAGTGTGCTGCGGGGGGCCCGGAATACGCAGTATTTT.

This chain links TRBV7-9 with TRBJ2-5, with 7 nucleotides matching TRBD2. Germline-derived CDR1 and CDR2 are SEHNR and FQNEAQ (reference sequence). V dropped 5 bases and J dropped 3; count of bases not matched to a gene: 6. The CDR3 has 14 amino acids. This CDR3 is CASSAGTNKETQYF. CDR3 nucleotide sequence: TGTGCCAGCAGCGCCGGGACTAACAAAGAGACCCAGTACTTC.

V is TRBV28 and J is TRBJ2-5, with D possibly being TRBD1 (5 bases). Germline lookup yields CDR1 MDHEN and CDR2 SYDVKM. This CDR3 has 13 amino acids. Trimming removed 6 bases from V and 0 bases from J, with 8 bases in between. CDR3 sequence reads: CASSSGNQETQYF. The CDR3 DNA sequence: TGTGCCAGCAGCTCAGGGAACCAAGAGACCCAGTACTTC.

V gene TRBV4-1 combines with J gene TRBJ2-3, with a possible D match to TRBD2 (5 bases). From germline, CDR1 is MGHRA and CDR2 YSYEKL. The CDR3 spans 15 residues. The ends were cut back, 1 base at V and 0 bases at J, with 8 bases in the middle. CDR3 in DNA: TGCGCCAGCAGCCAAGTCTTAGCGAGCACAGATACGCAGTATTTT. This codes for CASSQVLASTDTQYF.

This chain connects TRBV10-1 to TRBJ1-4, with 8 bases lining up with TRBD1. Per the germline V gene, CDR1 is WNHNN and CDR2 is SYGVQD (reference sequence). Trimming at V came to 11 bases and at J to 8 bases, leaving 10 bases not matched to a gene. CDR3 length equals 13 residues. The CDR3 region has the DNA TGCGCCCGATACCAGGGGGCGTACGAAAAACTGTTTTTT. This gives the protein CARYQGAYEKLFF.